Listed below are T cell receptor beta chains from one sample, sequenced in a study of cytomegalovirus exposure and HLA in healthy donors. Clones were sequenced by immunoSEQ multiplex PCR, and TCRdb holds only the in-frame ones, with some missing. The sample includes around 150,000 clones, about 76% of them seen just once. Sequencing used PBMCs. The receptors were sampled from a middle-aged woman in good health and CMV-seronegative. Both conserved end residues are part of each CDR3. The order of the fields is V gene, CDR3 length, clone size, D gene, J gene, CDR3 protein, CDR3 DNA. A D gene is named only where the DNA matches it firmly. The listing skips clone size in some rows; elsewhere it reads once, few, many or a size class.

>TRBV28|17|-|TRBD2|TRBJ2-1
CASSLTPAAGAPNMQFF
TGTGCCAGCAGTTTAACCCCGGCAGCGGGGGCTCCCAATATGCAGTTCTTC
>TRBV5-6|14|-|-|TRBJ1-1
CASSSIGGRSEAFF
TGTGCCAGCAGCTCGATCGGGGGGCGGAGTGAAGCTTTCTTT
>TRBV18|11|once|-|TRBJ2-5
CASSPEETQYF
TGTGCCAGCTCACCGGAGGAGACCCAGTACTTC
>TRBV6-1|13|-|TRBD1|TRBJ1-1
CASSENRGTEAFF
TGTGCCAGCAGTGAAAACAGGGGTACTGAAGCTTTCTTT
>TRBV28|15|-|TRBD1|TRBJ1-4
CASSLRTGLAEKLFF
TGTGCCAGCAGTTTACGGACAGGTCTAGCCGAAAAACTGTTTTTT
>TRBV30|13|-|-|TRBJ2-7
CAWTGESSYEQYF
TGTGCCTGGACCGGGGAGAGCTCCTACGAGCAGTACTTC
>TRBV18|12|-|-|TRBJ1-1
CASSPLPGVAFF
TGTGCCAGCTCACCACTTCCAGGGGTGGCTTTCTTT
>TRBV15|14|-|-|TRBJ1-1
CATSKEDWNTEAFF
TGTGCCACCAGCAAAGAGGACTGGAACACTGAAGCTTTCTTT
>TRBV12-5|17|once|-|TRBJ1-5
CASGLERGAGANQPQHF
TGTGCTAGTGGTTTGGAACGGGGGGCAGGGGCCAATCAGCCCCAGCATTTT
>TRBV28|11|-|-|TRBJ1-1
CASSFRRQAFF
TGTGCCAGCAGTTTTAGGAGACAAGCTTTCTTT
>TRBV10-3|12|-|-|TRBJ1-1
CATTDNPTEAFF
TGTGCCACAACTGACAATCCCACTGAAGCTTTCTTT
>TRBV6-1|15|few|-|TRBJ2-3
CASKSRRSSTDTQYF
TGTGCCAGCAAATCTAGGAGGAGTAGCACAGATACGCAGTATTTT
>TRBV7-2|15|-|-|TRBJ1-1
CASSLARGLGTEAFF
TGTGCCAGCAGCTTAGCGCGCGGGCTGGGAACTGAAGCTTTCTTT
>TRBV10-3|15|-|TRBD1|TRBJ2-2
CAISDNQGVTGELFF
TGTGCCATCAGTGATAACCAGGGGGTCACCGGGGAGCTGTTTTTT
>TRBV5-1|16|-|TRBD1|TRBJ1-1
CASSSRGTAFSGEAFF
TGCGCCAGCAGTTCTCGCGGGACAGCCTTCTCCGGGGAAGCTTTCTTT
>TRBV6-1|14|-|-|TRBJ1-2
CASSPGAVIHGYTF
TGTGCCAGCAGCCCCGGTGCCGTCATCCATGGCTACACCTTC
>TRBV5-6|14|-|-|TRBJ1-1
CASSPGQMNTEAFF
TGTGCCAGCAGCCCAGGACAGATGAACACTGAAGCTTTCTTT
>TRBV7-9|14|-|-|TRBJ1-3
CASRRQSSGNTIYF
TGTGCCAGCAGACGACAGAGCTCTGGAAACACCATATATTTT
>TRBV18|19|-|-|TRBJ2-7
CASSPTAKSTRTVSYEQYF
TGTGCCAGCTCACCCACCGCTAAAAGTACCAGGACAGTCTCCTACGAGCAGTACTTC
>TRBV30|14|-|TRBD1|TRBJ2-7
CASGPGTVSYEQYF
TGTGCCTCCGGTCCCGGGACAGTATCCTACGAGCAGTACTTC
>TRBV10-3|14|-|-|TRBJ1-1
CAISETGEVTEAFF
TGTGCCATCAGTGAGACAGGAGAGGTCACTGAAGCTTTCTTT
>TRBV27|17|-|TRBD1|TRBJ1-5
CASGRTGRRWPGQPQHF
TGTGCCAGCGGGCGGACAGGGCGGCGATGGCCGGGTCAGCCCCAGCATTTT
>TRBV5-1|14|-|-|TRBJ1-1
CASSLATVNTEAFF
TGCGCCAGCAGCTTGGCGACAGTGAACACTGAAGCTTTCTTT
>TRBV7-3|15|-|TRBD2|TRBJ2-1
CASSLSAGGEYEQFF
TGTGCCAGCAGCTTATCAGCGGGGGGGGAATATGAGCAGTTCTTC
>TRBV9|14|-|-|TRBJ2-3
CASSPRSGTDTQYF
TGTGCCAGCAGCCCCCGGTCAGGGACAGATACGCAGTATTTT
>TRBV2|15|-|-|TRBJ1-2
CASSVLGWGMDGYTF
TGTGCCAGCAGTGTCTTAGGGTGGGGCATGGATGGCTACACCTTC
>TRBV7-8|14|-|TRBD1|TRBJ1-5
CASSISGGNTPQHF
TGTGCCAGCAGTATTTCAGGGGGGAATACGCCCCAGCATTTT
>TRBV15|17|-|TRBD2|TRBJ2-1
CATSVEVASGGNNEQFF
TGTGCCACCAGCGTAGAGGTCGCTAGCGGGGGAAACAATGAGCAGTTCTTC
>TRBV7-6|16|-|-|TRBJ1-1
CASSLDAQVTNTEAFF
TGTGCCAGCAGCTTAGACGCCCAGGTTACGAACACTGAAGCTTTCTTT
>TRBV5-1|15|-|-|TRBJ2-1
CASELLGGRGNEQFF
TGCGCCAGCGAGCTACTAGGGGGTCGGGGCAATGAGCAGTTCTTC
>TRBV7-9|14|-|-|TRBJ1-5
CASSLDRPNQPQHF
TGTGCCAGCAGCTTGGACAGACCGAATCAGCCCCAGCATTTT
>TRBV6-1|12|-|-|TRBJ1-1
CASCQGTTEAFF
TGTGCCAGTTGCCAGGGTACGACTGAAGCTTTCTTT
>TRBV4-3|15|many|-|TRBJ1-2
CASSQDRSRVYGYTF
TGCGCCAGCAGCCAAGATAGGTCCCGGGTCTATGGCTACACCTTC
>TRBV2|11|-|-|TRBJ1-1
CATGYDTEAFF
TGTGCTACAGGGTATGACACTGAAGCTTTCTTT
>TRBV25-1|14|-|-|TRBJ1-1
CASSEYRANTEAFF
TGTGCCAGCAGTGAATACAGGGCGAACACTGAAGCTTTCTTT
>TRBV7-2|12|-|-|TRBJ1-1
CASSLQGRGAFF
TGTGCCAGCAGCTTACAGGGCCGGGGGGCTTTCTTT
>TRBV5-6|13|few|TRBD1|TRBJ1-1
CASSLDRGTEAFF
TGTGCCAGCAGCTTGGACAGGGGTACTGAAGCTTTCTTT
>TRBV5-1|12|-|-|TRBJ2-3
CASSLFRDTQYF
TGCGCCAGCAGCTTGTTTAGAGATACGCAGTATTTT
>TRBV2|15|once|TRBD1|TRBJ2-1
CASRIRDSSYNEQFF
TGTGCCAGCAGAATCCGGGACAGCTCCTACAATGAGCAGTTCTTC
>TRBV6-6|14|-|-|TRBJ1-2
CASEREGKIYGYTF
TGTGCCAGCGAGAGGGAGGGTAAGATCTATGGCTACACCTTC
>TRBV6-1|16|-|-|TRBJ2-1
CASSEFSGASYNEQFF
TGTGCCAGCAGTGAATTTTCAGGGGCCTCCTACAATGAGCAGTTCTTC
>TRBV2|16|-|TRBD1|TRBJ2-1
CASSVLLAGGVDEQFF
TGTGCCAGCAGTGTGCTCCTGGCAGGGGGAGTCGATGAGCAGTTCTTC
>TRBV10-3|15|-|TRBD1|TRBJ2-2
CAISEQGGRTGELFF
TGTGCCATCAGTGAACAAGGGGGCCGGACCGGGGAGCTGTTTTTT
>TRBV27|12|-|-|TRBJ2-7
CASGGFSYEQYF
TGTGCCAGCGGGGGGTTCTCCTACGAGCAGTACTTC
>TRBV15|18|-|-|TRBJ2-7
CATSRDLQSGSSSYEQYF
TGTGCCACCAGCAGAGATCTCCAGAGCGGGTCCTCCTCCTACGAGCAGTACTTC
>TRBV28|12|-|-|TRBJ1-2
CASSFGSYGYTF
TGTGCCAGCAGTTTTGGCAGCTATGGCTACACCTTC
>TRBV28|12|-|TRBD1|TRBJ1-2
CASSLGRGGYTF
TGTGCCAGCAGTTTGGGCAGGGGGGGCTACACCTTC
>TRBV5-5|15|-|TRBD1|TRBJ1-2
CASSLATDRAYGYTF
TGTGCCAGCAGCTTGGCCACGGACAGGGCCTATGGCTACACCTTC
>TRBV7-9|13|few|TRBD1|TRBJ1-2
CASSPRDRDGYTF
TGTGCCAGCAGCCCTAGGGACAGGGATGGCTACACCTTC
>TRBV5-4|15|-|TRBD2|TRBJ2-1
CASSWAGDSYNEQFF
TGTGCCAGCAGCTGGGCGGGAGACTCCTACAATGAGCAGTTCTTC
>TRBV5-4|13|-|-|TRBJ1-1
CASSSDTYTEAFF
TGTGCCAGCAGCTCCGACACCTACACTGAAGCTTTCTTT
>TRBV4-1|17|-|-|TRBJ2-6
CASSQALSDSGANVLTF
TGCGCCAGCAGCCAAGCTTTATCAGACTCTGGGGCCAACGTCCTGACTTTC
>TRBV28|13|-|-|TRBJ2-3
CASIQGSTDTQYF
TGTGCCAGCATCCAGGGATCCACAGATACGCAGTATTTT
>TRBV29-1|12|-|-|TRBJ2-7
CSVRTEGYEQYF
TGCAGCGTGAGGACAGAAGGATACGAGCAGTACTTC